The 14 T cell receptor beta chains in this list originate from one sample, sequenced in a study of Ad26.COV2.S vaccination and SARS-CoV-2 variants. Libraries were prepared by immunoSEQ multiplex PCR; TCRdb keeps only in-frame clonotypes and omits some of them. The sample lists approximately 460,000 clones; roughly 87% were seen once. Treatment described: over 15 received Ad26.COV2.S at low or high dose, single or two shots; roughly five received placebo; per-sample allocation not given. Day 63 after the first injection of vaccine or placebo was the sampling time. This specimen consisted of peripheral blood, obtained in a trial of Ad26.COV2.S vaccine versus placebo. The receptors originated from a person between 18 and 65 years old who received the Ad26.COV2.S COVID-19 vaccine or a placebo.

This clone was observed a single time. The chain joins TRBV18 to TRBJ2-1; 13 nucleotides agree with TRBD2. Germline loops: CDR1 KGHSH, CDR2 LQKENI. The trim removed 3 bases at V and 8 bases at J, leaving 7 bases unmatched. CDR3 length: 16 residues. The DNA of the CDR3 is TGTGCCAGCTCACCTAGGACTAGCGGGAGTTTGGATGAGCAGTTCTTC. Translation gives CASSPRTSGSLDEQFF.

The chain uses TRBV28 and TRBJ2-7, with TRBD1 identical over 9 bases. This CDR3 region has 15 residues. Germline values: CDR1 MDHEN, CDR2 SYDVKM. Trimming cost V 5 bases and J 2 bases; bases outside gene matches: 7. The CDR3 DNA follows: TGTGCCAGCAGTGCTACCGGGACAGGGACCTACGAGCAGTACTTC. Translating it yields CASSATGTGTYEQYF.

Worth noting for this clone: In the same sample, other DNA sequences code for this CDR3. This rearrangement joins TRBV12-3 or TRBV12-4 to TRBJ1-1, with unresolved D. CDR3 size: 13 residues. V lost 2 bases, J lost 1 base, and 5 bases lay in between. The CDR3, as DNA: TGTGCCAGCAGTTTATTTGGGAACACTGAAGCTTTCTTT. As protein: CASSLFGNTEAFF.

V is TRBV5-1 and J is TRBJ2-6; 11 bases agree with TRBD2. V dropped 1 base and J dropped 0; count of bases not matched to a gene: 3. The CDR3 is 18 residues long. CDR1 SGHRS and CDR2 YFSETQ come from the germline V gene. CDR3 in DNA: TGCGCCAGCAGCTTGACTAGCGGGAGCGCCTCTGGGGCCAACGTCCTGACTTTC. This encodes CASSLTSGSASGANVLTF.

The rearrangement joins TRBV12-3 or TRBV12-4 to TRBJ2-7, with no clear D. The CDR3 length is 13 residues. Deletions cut 5 bases from V and 0 bases from J, with 8 bases between. The CDR3 spells CASSIGYSYEQYF. In DNA, the CDR3 is TGTGCCAGCAGTATAGGCTACTCCTACGAGCAGTACTTC.

The rearrangement links TRBV4-1 to TRBJ2-1, with 7 positions matching TRBD1. V lost 3 bases and J lost 6; bases outside the gene matches: 11. This CDR3 is built from 16 residues. The V gene's germline CDR1 is MGHRA and CDR2 YSYEKL. For the CDR3, the DNA is TGCGCCAGCAGCCAGTCCCCGGGACAGATACTCAATGAGCAGTTCTTC. Its translation: CASSQSPGQILNEQFF.

The chain links TRBV9 to TRBJ1-6; D perhaps matches TRBD1 (6 bases). V shed 3 bases and J shed 6 bases, with 13 bases lying between them. The germline CDR1 and CDR2 sequences are SGDLS and YYNGEE. This CDR3 spans 15 amino acids. The CDR3 nucleotides read TGTGCCAGCAGCGCGAAACAGGGTCCTAATTCACCCCTCCACTTT. As protein: CASSAKQGPNSPLHF.

This chain uses TRBV18 with TRBJ2-2, with 7 bases identical to TRBD2. The length of the CDR3 is 16 residues. The ends lost 0 bases at V and 8 bases at J; junction bases unmatched: 9. Germline values: CDR1 KGHSH, CDR2 LQKENI. The CDR3 sequence is CASSPPWEGRTGELFF. CDR3 DNA sequence: TGTGCCAGCTCACCACCGTGGGAGGGAAGAACTGGGGAGCTGTTTTTT.

This clone was seen only once. The gene calls are TRBV28 and TRBJ1-1; tentatively, D is TRBD1 (5 bases). Deletions cut 3 bases from V and 1 base from J, with 6 bases between. Germline V CDR1 and CDR2: MDHEN, SYDVKM. This CDR3 is built from 13 residues. CDR3 nucleotide sequence: TGTGCCAGCAGTTTTAGGGGGAACACTGAAGCTTTCTTT. Its translation: CASSFRGNTEAFF.

The rearrangement joins TRBV19 to TRBJ1-1; 10 nucleotides agree with TRBD1. With V trimmed by 1 base and J by 7 bases, 9 bases remained unmatched. CDR1 and CDR2 from the germline V gene are LNHDA and SQIVND (reference sequence). This CDR3 spans 16 amino acids. The CDR3: CASSIGYPGQGIEAFF. The DNA of the CDR3 is TGTGCCAGTAGTATAGGGTATCCGGGACAGGGGATTGAAGCTTTCTTT.

This clone was seen at least ten times. V gene TRBV14 combines with J gene TRBJ1-1; the D is unclear. The CDR3 has 12 amino acids. Germline V gene sequence: CDR1 SGHDN, CDR2 FVKESK. V lost 1 base and J lost 6, with 6 bases in between. This chain's CDR3 is CASSQGVAEAFF. DNA for the CDR3: TGTGCCAGCAGCCAAGGGGTCGCTGAAGCTTTCTTT.

The chain uses TRBV18 and TRBJ1-2; TRBD1 aligns across 9 bases. J lost 6 bases, V lost 0 bases, and 5 bases had no gene match. Per germline, CDR1 KGHSH and CDR2 LQKENI. The CDR3 sequence is 15 residues long. The CDR3 region has the DNA TGTGCCAGCTCACCACCGAGGACAGGGGCCCATGGCTACACCTTC. Its protein product is CASSPPRTGAHGYTF. Using reference TRBV18 and TRBJ1-2 for the parts outside the CDR3, the full variable domain is NAGVMQNPRHLVRRRGQEARLRCSPMKGHSHVYWYRQLPEEGLKFMVYLQKENIIDESGMPKERFSAEFPKEGPSILRIQQVVRGDSAAYFCASSPPRTGAHGYTFGSGTRLTVV.

This sequence joins TRBV12-5 and TRBJ2-5, with D hard to call. Trimming took 7 bases from V and 4 from J, leaving 13 bases between them. The CDR3 has 13 amino acids. Germline V gene sequence: CDR1 LGHNT, CDR2 FRNRAP. The CDR3 is CASAPVLGETQYF. As DNA, the CDR3 is TGTGCTAGTGCCCCTGTCCTAGGAGAGACCCAGTACTTC.

The chain couples TRBV4-1 to TRBJ2-1; tentative D call: TRBD2 (6 bases). This CDR3 has 17 amino acids. V was cut by 6 bases and J by 5 bases, with 23 bases left in between. CDR1 is MGHRA and CDR2 is YSYEKL in the germline V gene. DNA for the CDR3: TGCGCCAGCAGTCCCCGGGACTCGGGCTCTGGCAACAATGAGCAGTTCTTC. This codes for CASSPRDSGSGNNEQFF.